This entry is about one T cell receptor (beta chain). This sample was included in a study of blood T cell repertoires in COVID-19. Here immunoSEQ multiplex PCR was the method, and the copy in TCRdb shows in-frame clones only, minus some. Among approximately 250,000 clones listed, 86% were seen once. CDR3 length: 13 residues. Trimming removed 4 bases from V and 2 bases from J, with 7 bases in between. CDR1 MNHEY and CDR2 SMNVEV come from the germline V gene (reference sequence). Sequenced: peripheral blood. The clonotype originates from an elderly woman with COVID-19, enrolled during active disease. The V and J genes are TRBV27 and TRBJ2-3; D not resolved. The CDR3: CASSSLLTDTQYF. As DNA, the CDR3 is TGTGCCAGCAGTTCTCTTCTCACAGATACGCAGTATTTT.